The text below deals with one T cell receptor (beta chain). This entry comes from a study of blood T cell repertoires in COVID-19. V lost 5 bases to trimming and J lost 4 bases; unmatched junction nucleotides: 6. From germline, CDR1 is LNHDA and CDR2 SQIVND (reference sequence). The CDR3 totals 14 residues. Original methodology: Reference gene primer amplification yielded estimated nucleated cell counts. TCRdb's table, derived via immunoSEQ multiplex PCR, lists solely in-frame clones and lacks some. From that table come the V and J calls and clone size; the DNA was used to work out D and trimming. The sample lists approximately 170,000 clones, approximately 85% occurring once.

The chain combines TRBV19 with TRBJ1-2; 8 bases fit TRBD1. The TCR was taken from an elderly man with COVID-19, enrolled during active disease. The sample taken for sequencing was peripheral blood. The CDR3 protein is CASSPRGQVYGYTF. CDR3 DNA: TGTGCCAGTAGTCCCAGGGGGCAGGTCTATGGCTACACCTTC.